The 23 T cell receptor beta chains below come from one sample, sequenced in a study of T cells in Graves' hyperthyroidism and ophthalmopathy. Amplified regions were TCR beta CDR3 sequences from RNA transcripts. HTBI primers drove first-round RT-PCR of the TCR CDR3. TCRdb re-called the multiplex PCR reads through MiXCR, storing one row per CDR3 protein. Found here are under 700,000 distinct CDR3 sequences, 46% of them singletons; the top ten hold roughly 8.2%. Sequenced material: peripheral blood or thyroid tissue (not recorded which). These receptors originate from a woman aged 18-30 years with Graves' hyperthyroidism.

Ten or more counts support this clonotype. This sequence joins TRBV29-1 and TRBJ1-3; D uncertain. The V gene lost 2 bases and the J gene lost 4 bases, with 9 bases spanning the gap. The CDR3 runs 13 residues. Germline assignment: CDR1 SQVTM and CDR2 ANQGSEA. For the CDR3, the DNA is TGCAGCGTTGAAACTGGTTCCGGAAACACCATATATTTT. Amino acid sequence: CSVETGSGNTIYF.

V and J are TRBV14 and TRBJ1-1; no definite D call. Germline values: CDR1 SGHDN, CDR2 FVKESK. The germline V and J ends were trimmed by 4 bases and 4 bases, with 16 bases remaining between them. The CDR3 is 15 residues long. The CDR3 DNA reads as TGTGCCAGCAGCCGCCAACAGAAAGTGACCACTGAAGCTTTCTTT. Residues: CASSRQQKVTTEAFF. The full variable domain, with the rest looked up from reference TRBV14 and TRBJ1-1, is EAGVTQFPSHSVIEKGQTVTLRCDPISGHDNLYWYRRVMGKEIKFLLHFVKESKQDESGMPNNRFLAERTGGTYSTLKVQPAELEDSGVYFCASSRQQKVTTEAFFGQGTRLTVV.

This sequence joins TRBV19 and TRBJ1-3; D call uncertain. Germline V lookup: CDR1 LNHDA, CDR2 SQIVND (reference sequence). The V and J ends lost 9 bases and 3 bases respectively, with 15 bases between them. The CDR3 totals 14 residues. The CDR3 DNA is TGTGCCAGCAGCCACGCAGGATATGGAAACACCATATATTTT. Protein product: CASSHAGYGNTIYF.

This sequence joins TRBV2 and TRBJ2-5; 10 bases are a match to TRBD1. The germline CDR1 and CDR2 sequences are SNHLY and FYNNEI. The trim removed 8 bases at V and 4 bases at J, leaving 13 bases unmatched. The CDR3 is made up of 16 amino acids. In nucleotides, the CDR3 is TGTGCCAGCTTGCATCGAGGGACAGGGGCAGGAGAGACCCAGTACTTC. Protein product: CASLHRGTGAGETQYF.

This clonotype has more than one count but fewer than ten. This chain joins TRBV2 and TRBJ1-2, with 9 nucleotides matching TRBD1. The germline CDR1 and CDR2 sequences are SNHLY and FYNNEI. V shed 4 bases and J 8 bases; nucleotides not matched to a gene: 11. The CDR3 has 15 amino acids. CDR3 sequence reads: CASSVSGQGMGGYTF. The CDR3, as DNA: TGTGCCAGCAGTGTTTCTGGACAGGGGATGGGCGGCTACACCTTC.

V usage is TRBV19 and J usage is TRBJ1-6, with D perhaps matching TRBD1 (5 bases). CDR1 and CDR2 (germline): LNHDA, SQIVND (reference sequence). Deletions cut 5 bases from V and 14 bases from J, with 22 bases between. The CDR3 consists of 15 residues. This CDR3 is CASSWAQGPQFTLHF. CDR3 nucleotides: TGTGCCAGTAGTTGGGCCCAGGGACCTCAATTCACCCTCCACTTT.

The rearrangement joins TRBV24-1 to TRBJ1-1; TRBD1 matches 7 bases. Per the germline V gene, CDR1 is KGHDR and CDR2 is SFDVKD. J was trimmed by 7 bases and V by 3 bases; bases with no gene match: 4. This CDR3 is built from 13 residues. The CDR3 protein is CATSDTTGSEAFF. CDR3 in DNA: TGTGCCACCAGTGATACGACAGGGAGTGAAGCTTTCTTT.

The chain uses TRBV20-1 and TRBJ2-7, with a tentative D call TRBD2 (6 bases). CDR3 length: 15 residues. Germline V gene data show CDR1 as DFQATT and CDR2 as SNEGSKA (reference sequence). V was pared by 3 bases and J by 3 bases, with 18 bases between. The CDR3 sequence is CSARGPGLSVYEQYF. For the CDR3, the DNA is TGCAGTGCTAGGGGGCCGGGACTTTCAGTCTACGAGCAGTACTTC.

The chain uses TRBV29-1 and TRBJ1-1; D is uncertain. CDR1 is SQVTM, CDR2 ANQGSEA, per germline. CDR3 length: 12 residues. Trimming cost V 1 base and J 5 bases, with 8 bases left between them. The CDR3 coding sequence is TGCAGCGTTGAAGGGAAGGAGACTGAAGCTTTCTTT. It translates to CSVEGKETEAFF.

This clonotype occurred a few times. The chain combines TRBV14 with TRBJ1-5; D gene ambiguous. The CDR3 length is 13 residues. The V gene lost 0 bases and the J gene lost 10 bases, with 10 bases spanning the gap. Looked up from germline, CDR1 is SGHDN and CDR2 is FVKESK. The CDR3 is CASSQDWAGPQHF. CDR3 bases: TGTGCCAGCAGCCAAGATTGGGCAGGCCCCCAGCATTTT.

This clonotype occurred once. This sequence joins TRBV2 and TRBJ2-6; a weak D match, TRBD1 (6 bases). The CDR3 has 12 amino acids. The V gene's germline CDR1 is SNHLY and CDR2 FYNNEI. Trimming pared 4 bases from V and 9 bases from J, leaving 7 bases between. The CDR3 region is CASSGQDNVLTF. CDR3 coding DNA: TGTGCCAGCAGTGGACAGGACAACGTCCTGACTTTC.

The chain recombines TRBV5-1 with TRBJ2-7; D is ambiguous. This CDR3 is 13 amino acids long. V dropped 4 bases and J dropped 3 bases, with 11 bases sitting between them. The germline gives CDR1 SGHRS, CDR2 YFSETQ. The DNA of the CDR3 is TGCGCCAGCAGCAACGGACCAGGCTACGAGCAGTACTTC. Protein sequence: CASSNGPGYEQYF.

The rearrangement uses TRBV14 and TRBJ1-1; D remains ambiguous. CDR1 and CDR2 from the germline V gene are SGHDN and FVKESK. CDR3 length equals 14 residues. V shed 0 bases and J shed 0 bases, with 5 bases lying between them. CDR3 DNA sequence: TGTGCCAGCAGCCAAGAAGCCATGAACACTGAAGCTTTCTTT. Amino acid sequence: CASSQEAMNTEAFF.

As to this clonotype: A much more abundant neighbour one base away suggests this may be a read error. V usage is TRBV29-1 and J usage is TRBJ2-5; 9 positions agree with TRBD1. Germline V gene data show CDR1 as SQVTM and CDR2 as ANQGSEA. CDR3 length equals 15 residues. CDR3 amino acids: CSVEDRDRVSETQHF. The CDR3, as DNA: TGCAGCGTTGAAGATCGGGACAGGGTTTCGGAGACCCAGCACTTC.

The rearrangement uses TRBV2 and TRBJ2-2, with 8 bases identical to TRBD2. The CDR3 contains 15 residues. Germline CDR1 SNHLY, CDR2 FYNNEI. The junction had 3 bases not matched to a gene; V was cut back by 0 bases and J by 6 bases. CDR3 coding DNA: TGTGCCAGCAGTGAAGCGGAGACTAGCGCCGGGGAGCTGTTTTTT. The encoded protein is CASSEAETSAGELFF.

CDR3 nucleotides: TGCAGTGCTAGGCAGGGGGCGCGGGCTAATGAAAAACTGTTTTTT. This encodes CSARQGARANEKLFF. This rearrangement joins TRBV20-1 to TRBJ1-4; 8 nucleotides match TRBD1. CDR3 length: 15 residues. V was pared by 3 bases and J by 3 bases, with 6 bases of the junction left unmatched. CDR1 is DFQATT and CDR2 is SNEGSKA in the germline V gene (reference sequence).

The chain employs TRBV10-3 and TRBJ1-4, with D hard to call. Trimming left V 3 bases short and J 7 bases short, with 3 bases between. CDR1 is ENHRY and CDR2 is SYGVKD in the germline V gene. CDR3 size: 11 residues. CDR3 DNA sequence: TGTGCCATCAGTGAAGGTGAAAAACTGTTTTTT. It translates to CAISEGEKLFF.

This clonotype was recorded many times. The rearrangement links TRBV10-3 to TRBJ1-6; 9 nucleotides align to TRBD1. Germline CDR1 ENHRY, CDR2 SYGVKD. J lost 5 bases, V lost 5 bases, and 10 bases had no gene match. This CDR3 is 17 amino acids long. CDR3 sequence reads: CAISSRDRETNNSPLHF. The CDR3 nucleotides are TGTGCCATCAGTAGCCGGGACAGGGAAACCAATAATTCACCCCTCCACTTT.

A word on this clonotype: One end of the junction is discordant with germline, which a read error may explain. This chain uses TRBV9 with TRBJ2-5, with D uncertain. Germline V gene lookup returns CDR1 SGDLS and CDR2 YYNGEE. This CDR3 is built from 13 residues. CDR3 nucleotide sequence: TGTGCCAGCAGCGTAGACCGCCAAGAGCCCCAGTACTTC. Its translation is CASSVDRQEPQYF.

J is TRBJ1-1 and V is TRBV7-2; D is perhaps TRBD1 (5 bases). V lost 9 bases and J 0 bases, leaving 11 bases between the germline ends. The CDR3 contains 13 residues. Germline CDR1 and CDR2: SGHTA and FQGNSA. CDR3 in amino acids: CARAGQLNTEAFF. DNA of the CDR3: TGTGCCAGAGCCGGACAATTGAACACTGAAGCTTTCTTT. Full variable domain (rest looked up from reference TRBV7-2 and TRBJ1-1): GAGVSQSPSNKVTEKGKDVELRCDPISGHTALYWYRQSLGQGLEFLIYFQGNSAPDKSGLPSDRFSAERTGGSVSTLTIQRTQQEDSAVYLCARAGQLNTEAFFGQGTRLTVV.

This chain links TRBV29-1 with TRBJ2-7; 7 bases fit TRBD1. From germline, CDR1 is SQVTM and CDR2 ANQGSEA. V shed 4 bases, J shed 0 bases, and the junction held 6 bases outside the gene matches. This CDR3 region has 14 residues. CDR3 residues: CSVVSNRGSYEQYF. CDR3 DNA sequence: TGCAGCGTTGTGTCCAACAGGGGCTCCTACGAGCAGTACTTC.

Regarding this clonotype: The junction shows a germline mismatch at one end, possibly a read error. The chain couples TRBV10-3 to TRBJ2-5; D is perhaps TRBD1 (7 bases). The CDR3 totals 12 residues. The germline V gene encodes CDR1 ENHRY and CDR2 SYGVKD. CDR3 nucleotide sequence: TGTGCCAGCAGTATTCAGGGGGGAGTCCAGTACTTC. This codes for CASSIQGGVQYF.

This clonotype has only one observation. V gene TRBV7-3 combines with J gene TRBJ2-1; D is possibly TRBD1 or TRBD2 (5 bases each). The V gene's germline CDR1 is SGHTA and CDR2 FQGTGA. This CDR3 comprises 15 residues. Trimming took off 9 bases at V and 0 bases at J, with 15 bases between the two ends. CDR3 amino acids: CASRYGAGSYNEQFF. CDR3 bases: TGTGCCAGTCGATACGGGGCGGGCTCCTACAATGAGCAGTTCTTC.